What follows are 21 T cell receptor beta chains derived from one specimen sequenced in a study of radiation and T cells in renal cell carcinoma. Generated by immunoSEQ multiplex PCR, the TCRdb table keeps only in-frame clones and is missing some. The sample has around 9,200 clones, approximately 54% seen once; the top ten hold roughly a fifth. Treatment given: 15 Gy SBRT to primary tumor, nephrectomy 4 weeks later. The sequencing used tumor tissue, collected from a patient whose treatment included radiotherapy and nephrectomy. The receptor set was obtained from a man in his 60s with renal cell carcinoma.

The CDR3 reads CASSPSNQETQYF. For the CDR3, the DNA is TGTGCCAGTAGTCCCAGTAACCAAGAGACCCAGTACTTC. The chain uses TRBV19 and TRBJ2-5, with D uncertain. V lost 5 bases, J lost 0 bases, and 7 bases lay in between. The CDR3 totals 13 residues. Germline CDR1 is LNHDA and CDR2 is SQIVND (reference sequence).

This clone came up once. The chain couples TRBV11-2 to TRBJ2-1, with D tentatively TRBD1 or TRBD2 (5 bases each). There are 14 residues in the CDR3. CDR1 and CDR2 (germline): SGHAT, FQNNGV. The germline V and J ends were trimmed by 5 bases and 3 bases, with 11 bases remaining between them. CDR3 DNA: TGTGCCAGCAGCCCAGTTGGGGGCTACAATGAGCAGTTCTTC. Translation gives CASSPVGGYNEQFF.

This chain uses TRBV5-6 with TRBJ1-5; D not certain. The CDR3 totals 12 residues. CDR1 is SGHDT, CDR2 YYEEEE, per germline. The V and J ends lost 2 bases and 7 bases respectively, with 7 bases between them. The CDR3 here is CASSFLGQPQHF. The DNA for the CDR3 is TGTGCCAGCAGCTTCTTAGGACAGCCCCAGCATTTT.

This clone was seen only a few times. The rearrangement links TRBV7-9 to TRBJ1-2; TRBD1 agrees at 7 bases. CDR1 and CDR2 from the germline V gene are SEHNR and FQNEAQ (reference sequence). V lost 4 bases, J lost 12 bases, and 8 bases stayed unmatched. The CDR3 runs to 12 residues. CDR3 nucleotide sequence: TGTGCCAGCAGCTCCACTGACAGGGACGACACCTTC. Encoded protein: CASSSTDRDDTF.

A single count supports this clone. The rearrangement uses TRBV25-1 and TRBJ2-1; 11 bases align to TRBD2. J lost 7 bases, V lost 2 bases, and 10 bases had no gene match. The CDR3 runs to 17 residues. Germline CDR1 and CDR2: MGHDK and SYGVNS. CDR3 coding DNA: TGTGCCAGCAGTGAAGCCGCTAGCGGGAGGAGCGGGAATGAGCAGTTCTTC. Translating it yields CASSEAASGRSGNEQFF.

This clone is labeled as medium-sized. The CDR3 DNA follows: TGTGCCAGCAGTTTGTCCTTATTAGCTAACTATGGCTACACCTTC. This gives the protein CASSLSLLANYGYTF. The chain recombines TRBV27 with TRBJ1-2; D unclear. Deletions cut 3 bases from V and 0 bases from J, with 11 bases between. The CDR3 consists of 15 residues. Germline CDR1 reads MNHEY; CDR2 reads SMNVEV (reference sequence).

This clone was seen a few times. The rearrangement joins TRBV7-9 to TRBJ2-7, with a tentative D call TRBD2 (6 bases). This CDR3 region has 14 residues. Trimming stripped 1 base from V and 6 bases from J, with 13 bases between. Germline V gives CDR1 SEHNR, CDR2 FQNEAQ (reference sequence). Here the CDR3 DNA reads TGTGCCAGCAGCTTAGAAGGCGAGCGGGCCGAGCAGTACTTC. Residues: CASSLEGERAEQYF.

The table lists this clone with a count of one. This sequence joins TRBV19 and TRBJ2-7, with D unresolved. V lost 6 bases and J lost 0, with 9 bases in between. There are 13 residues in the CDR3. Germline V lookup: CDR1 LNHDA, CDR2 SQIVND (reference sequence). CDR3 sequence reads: CASRHPSSYEQYF. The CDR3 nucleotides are TGTGCCAGTAGGCATCCGAGCTCCTACGAGCAGTACTTC.

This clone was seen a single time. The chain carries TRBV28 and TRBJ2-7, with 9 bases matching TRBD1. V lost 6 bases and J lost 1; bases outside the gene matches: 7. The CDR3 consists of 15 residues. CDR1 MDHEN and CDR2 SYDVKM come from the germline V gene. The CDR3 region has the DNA TGTGCCAGCAGATTAAACAGGGGGCGATCCTACGAGCAGTACTTC. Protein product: CASRLNRGRSYEQYF. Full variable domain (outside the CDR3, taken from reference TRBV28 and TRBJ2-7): DVKVTQSSRYLVKRTGEKVFLECVQDMDHENMFWYRQDPGLGLRLIYFSYDVKMKEKGDIPEGYSVSREKKERFSLILESASTNQTSMYLCASRLNRGRSYEQYFGPGTRLTVT.

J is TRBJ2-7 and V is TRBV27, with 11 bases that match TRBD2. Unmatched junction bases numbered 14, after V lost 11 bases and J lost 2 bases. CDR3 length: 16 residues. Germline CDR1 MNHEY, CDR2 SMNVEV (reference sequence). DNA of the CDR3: TGTGCCTCTCAAGAACTAGCGGGAGAGTTAGCCTACGAGCAGTACTTC. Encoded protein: CASQELAGELAYEQYF.

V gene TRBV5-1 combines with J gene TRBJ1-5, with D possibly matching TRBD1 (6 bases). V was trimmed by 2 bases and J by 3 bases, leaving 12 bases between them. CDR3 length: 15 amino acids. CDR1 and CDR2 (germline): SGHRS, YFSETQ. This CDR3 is CASSLAGGNNQPQHF. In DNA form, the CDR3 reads TGCGCCAGCAGCTTAGCCGGGGGCAACAATCAGCCCCAGCATTTT.

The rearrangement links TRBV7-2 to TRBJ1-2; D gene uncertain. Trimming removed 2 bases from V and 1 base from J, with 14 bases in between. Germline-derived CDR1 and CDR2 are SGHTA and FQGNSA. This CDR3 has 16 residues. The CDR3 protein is CASSLLPGGFNYGYTF. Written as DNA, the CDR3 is TGTGCCAGCAGCTTACTCCCGGGCGGTTTTAACTATGGCTACACCTTC.

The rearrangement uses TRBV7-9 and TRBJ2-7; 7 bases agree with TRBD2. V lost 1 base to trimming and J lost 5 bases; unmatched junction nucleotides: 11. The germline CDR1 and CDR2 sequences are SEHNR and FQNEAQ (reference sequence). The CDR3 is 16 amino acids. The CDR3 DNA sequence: TGTGCCAGCAGCTTAGGGACCCCCGCGGGAGAGGACGAGCAGTACTTC. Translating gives CASSLGTPAGEDEQYF.

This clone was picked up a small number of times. The CDR3 DNA reads TGTGCCAGTAGTATAGATCTCTCTGGAGGGGGCAATGAGCAGTTCTTC. It codes for CASSIDLSGGGNEQFF. The chain joins TRBV19 to TRBJ2-1; D may match TRBD1 or TRBD2 (6 bases each). Deletions cut 0 bases from V and 6 bases from J, with 15 bases between. The CDR3 length is 16 residues. Germline values: CDR1 LNHDA, CDR2 SQIVND (reference sequence).

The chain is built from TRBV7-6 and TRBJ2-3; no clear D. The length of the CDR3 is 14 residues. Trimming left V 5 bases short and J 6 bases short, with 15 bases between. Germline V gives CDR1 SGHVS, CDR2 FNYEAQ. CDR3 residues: CASSPQDVFDTQYF. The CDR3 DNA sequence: TGTGCCAGCAGCCCTCAAGACGTGTTTGATACGCAGTATTTT.

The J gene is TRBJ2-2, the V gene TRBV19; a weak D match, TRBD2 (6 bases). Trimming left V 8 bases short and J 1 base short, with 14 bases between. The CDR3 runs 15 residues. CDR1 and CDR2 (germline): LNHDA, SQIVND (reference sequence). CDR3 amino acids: CASFPGLLNTGELFF. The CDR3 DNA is TGTGCCAGTTTCCCGGGACTGTTGAACACCGGGGAGCTGTTTTTT. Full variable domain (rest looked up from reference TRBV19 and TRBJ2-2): DGGITQSPKYLFRKEGQNVTLSCEQNLNHDAMYWYRQDPGQGLRLIYYSQIVNDFQKGDIAEGYSVSREKKESFPLTVTSAQKNPTAFYLCASFPGLLNTGELFFGEGSRLTVL.

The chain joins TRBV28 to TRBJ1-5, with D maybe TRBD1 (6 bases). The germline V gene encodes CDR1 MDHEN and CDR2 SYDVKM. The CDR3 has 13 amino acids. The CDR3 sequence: CAGREGVNQPQHF. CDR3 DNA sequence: TGTGCGGGACGGGAGGGGGTCAATCAGCCCCAGCATTTT.

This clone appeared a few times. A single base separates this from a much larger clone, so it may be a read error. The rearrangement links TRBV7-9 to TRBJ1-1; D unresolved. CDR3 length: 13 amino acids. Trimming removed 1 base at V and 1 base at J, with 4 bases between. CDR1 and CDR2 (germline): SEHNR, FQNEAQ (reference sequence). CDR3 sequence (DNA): TGTGCCAGCAGCTTAGTACAGAACACTGAAGCTTTCTTT. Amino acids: CASSLVQNTEAFF.

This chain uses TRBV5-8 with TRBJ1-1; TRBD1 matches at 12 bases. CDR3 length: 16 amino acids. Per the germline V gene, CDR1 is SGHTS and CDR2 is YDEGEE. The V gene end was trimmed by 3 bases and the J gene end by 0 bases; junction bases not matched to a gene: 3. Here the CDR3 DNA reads TGTGCCAGCAGCTGGGACAGGGGGCTGATGAACACTGAAGCTTTCTTT. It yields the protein CASSWDRGLMNTEAFF.

The CDR3 spells CASSLRKNTEAFF. CDR3 nucleotides: TGTGCCAGCAGTTTGAGGAAGAACACTGAAGCTTTCTTT. This chain joins TRBV11-3 and TRBJ1-1; D gene uncertain. CDR1 SGHNT and CDR2 YENEEA come from the germline V gene. V was trimmed by 6 bases and J by 1 base, leaving 9 bases between them. The CDR3 sequence is 13 residues long.

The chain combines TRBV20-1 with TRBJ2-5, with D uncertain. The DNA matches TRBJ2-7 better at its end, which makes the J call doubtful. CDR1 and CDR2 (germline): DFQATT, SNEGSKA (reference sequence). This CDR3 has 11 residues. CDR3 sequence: CSARDSYEQYF. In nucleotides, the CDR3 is TGCAGTGCTAGAGACAGCTACGAGCAGTACTTC.